The T cell receptor (beta chain) under discussion was sequenced for a study of T cell clonotyping in hematopoietic cell transplantation (dated by TCRdb to 2020 to 2022). The study in broad terms: In the study, fewer than 150 blood samples were gathered from 35 to 45 consecutive transplant recipients and their related donors. Recruitment of patients was conducted between late 2015 and January 2017, and follow-up was continued until late 2020 or death.

A remark on this clone: Its antigen is still unknown. No quality values exist for individual bases; no much larger clone is one base distant.

CDR1 and CDR2 were assigned from the germline V gene as SGHRS and YFSETQ. A distance of 14 bases separates the germline ends of V and J, which lose 1 base and 0 bases respectively. The CDR3 has 18 amino acids, counting the end cysteine and phenylalanine. CDR3 DNA is the only sequence kept; it has 54 bases, read in frame from the first base. TCR beta CDR3 regions were amplified from genomic DNA with the immunoSEQ assay, a bias-controlled multiplex PCR using V- and J-specific primers. A proprietary barcode and Illumina adapter sequences were added to the CDR3 amplicons in a second PCR step. An Illumina MiSeq instrument was used for sequencing of the CDR3 libraries. Concerning the study's data processing: Export and quality control were performed with immunoSEQ Analyzer 3.0, and downstream analyses were performed with R Bioconductor and Immunarch. Only productive rearrangements in the normalized downsampled data set were used to calculate repertoire metrics. In the normalized cohort, a clonotype counted as pathologically expanded if the clonotype was larger than 5 templates. The Inverse Simpson Index served as the measure of repertoire diversity. The non-normalized data set was used for CMV-specificity analyses so that all clonotypes could be captured. TCRdb took over this immuneACCESS table, retaining in-frame rearrangements with V and J assigned. Such tables are incomplete; in checked studies, under half of the missing clones stem from an unresolved V gene, and the remainder is unexplained. The V and J calls and clone size are taken from that table; D and trimming were inferred from the DNA. The sample table records 15,000 to 20,000 clones; around 60% of these occur just once. Together, the top ten hold about 11% of the sample.

The paper's findings and limits, for the study overall: The sample size was limited and the cells went unsorted, which meant the CD4 and CD8 repertoire contributions could not be told apart. Recipient TCR diversity fell after transplant, with pathologically expanded clonotypes rising progressively from day 30 to day 180. Inverse Simpson Index values from donors and from recipients before transplant predicted broader TCR repertoire diversity after transplant. Only a small fraction of recipient repertoires overlapped donor repertoires, with over 95% appearing de novo at the given depth.

This specimen's time point label, per the study, means: 30 days after allo-HCT. Blood from recipients was drawn about 28 days before transplant and again at days 30, 100 and 180 after transplant. Nuclei Lysis Solution was used to extract genomic DNA from fresh or cryopreserved unfractionated peripheral blood mononuclear cells. This receptor was identified in a male patient aged 50 to 59 who had an allogeneic stem cell transplant from an unrelated donor, so T cells may come from the graft donor. Some clones in this sample may be carry-over from other donors' samples. The receptor chain draws on TRBV5-1 and TRBJ1-6; the D gene is unclear. The starting material was PBMCs, obtained 30 days after allogeneic stem cell transplant. This receptor has the CDR3 CASSLLGLGSSYNSPLHF. The nucleotide sequence is given as TGCGCCAGCAGCTTGTTAGGGTTAGGGAGCTCCTATAATTCACCCCTCCACTTT.